Listed below are T cell receptor beta chains from one sample, sequenced in a study of T cell responses to AZD1222 COVID-19 vaccine. Sequencing used immunoSEQ multiplex PCR; TCRdb keeps in-frame clones, though not all of them. The sample gives approximately 120,000 clones, 70% to 90% of which show up once; approximately 4.2% is in the top ten. Sequences were derived from peripheral blood, sampled on day 0 of AZD1222 vaccination. The source of these receptors is an adult in good health. Each CDR3 is given with its conserved first and last residue. D genes are given only for firm matches. Size values are once, few and many counts, or a class for expanded clones, and some rows have none.

-	TRBV5-6	TRBJ2-7	TRBD1	CASSLPGQGGEQYF	TGTGCCAGCAGCTTGCCGGGACAGGGCGGGGAGCAGTACTTC
-	TRBV11-2	TRBJ1-2	TRBD1	CASSLSGQGAYGYTF	TGTGCCAGCAGCTTATCCGGACAGGGGGCGTATGGCTACACCTTC
-	TRBV3-1/TRBV3-2	TRBJ1-2	TRBD1	CASSQNLGTGDRGYTF	TGTGCCAGCAGCCAAAACCTCGGGACAGGGGATCGTGGCTACACCTTC
-	TRBV4-2	TRBJ2-1	-	CASSQERRTNNEQFF	TGTGCCAGCAGCCAAGAGCGTAGGACCAACAATGAGCAGTTCTTC
-	TRBV28	TRBJ2-7	-	CASSLIQGTGEQYF	TGTGCCAGCAGTTTAATCCAGGGAACGGGCGAGCAGTACTTC
once	TRBV25-1	TRBJ2-3	-	CASSVGVAQYF	TGTGCCAGCAGTGTGGGGGTGGCGCAGTATTTT
-	TRBV6-5	TRBJ2-3	TRBD1	CASSGTGLLGTQYF	TGTGCCAGCAGCGGGACAGGGTTATTAGGTACGCAGTATTTT
-	TRBV5-4	TRBJ2-2	-	CASSLEEWNTGELFF	TGTGCCAGCAGCTTGGAGGAATGGAACACCGGGGAGCTGTTTTTT
few	TRBV5-1	TRBJ1-6	-	CASSSDRLHSPLHF	TGCGCCAGCAGCTCCGACAGGTTGCATTCACCCCTCCACTTT
few	TRBV10-3	TRBJ2-7	TRBD1	CAISGGQGYEQYF	TGTGCCATCAGTGGGGGACAGGGCTACGAGCAGTACTTC
-	TRBV27	TRBJ2-1	-	CASSLRQLGEQFF	TGTGCCAGCAGTTTAAGGCAGTTGGGGGAGCAGTTCTTC
-	TRBV7-2	TRBJ2-1	-	CASSAGGTPYNEQFF	TGTGCCAGCAGCGCTGGGGGGACCCCCTACAATGAGCAGTTCTTC
-	TRBV9	TRBJ1-1	-	CASSVAGGPDAEAFF	TGTGCCAGCAGCGTAGCTGGAGGGCCCGACGCTGAAGCTTTCTTT
-	TRBV6-6	TRBJ2-7	-	CASINPTRNEQYF	TGTGCCAGCATCAACCCAACTAGGAACGAGCAGTACTTC
-	TRBV5-1	TRBJ1-3	-	CASSLVSPSGNTIYF	TGCGCCAGCAGCTTGGTTTCGCCCTCTGGAAACACCATATATTTT
-	TRBV5-1	TRBJ2-1	-	CASSSGTQSYNEQFF	TGCGCCAGCAGCTCCGGGACCCAGTCCTACAATGAGCAGTTCTTC
-	TRBV7-9	TRBJ1-3	-	CASSPHSGNTIYF	TGTGCCAGCAGCCCTCACTCTGGAAACACCATATATTTT
-	TRBV28	TRBJ1-2	-	CASSFITGTYGYTF	TGTGCCAGCAGTTTTATCACAGGAACCTATGGCTACACCTTC
-	TRBV2	TRBJ2-1	TRBD1	CASVTGQENNEQFF	TGTGCCAGCGTAACGGGACAGGAAAACAATGAGCAGTTCTTC
-	TRBV12-3/TRBV12-4	TRBJ2-2	-	CASNIVSTGELFF	TGTGCCAGCAACATTGTTAGCACCGGGGAGCTGTTTTTT
-	TRBV19	TRBJ2-1	-	CASSIEGRVIGNEQFF	TGTGCCAGTAGTATAGAGGGCAGGGTCATCGGCAATGAGCAGTTCTTC
-	TRBV18	TRBJ2-5	TRBD2	CASSPPTSWETQYF	TGTGCCAGCTCACCACCGACTAGCTGGGAGACCCAGTACTTC
-	TRBV19	TRBJ2-2	-	CASRVVGANTGELFF	TGTGCCAGTAGAGTAGTGGGAGCGAACACCGGGGAGCTGTTTTTT
few	TRBV9	TRBJ1-4	TRBD1	CASSVAGGATNEKLFF	TGTGCCAGCAGCGTAGCAGGGGGCGCAACTAATGAAAAACTGTTTTTT
-	TRBV18	TRBJ1-1	TRBD1	CASSPPRGQGNTEAFF	TGTGCCAGCTCACCACCGAGGGGACAGGGGAACACTGAAGCTTTCTTT
-	TRBV9	TRBJ1-2	-	CASSVGEYGYTF	TGTGCCAGCAGCGTAGGAGAATATGGCTACACCTTC
once	TRBV27	TRBJ2-6	-	CASSFEGAGANVLTF	TGTGCCAGCAGTTTTGAGGGGGCTGGGGCCAACGTCCTGACTTTC
-	TRBV6-5	TRBJ1-5	-	CASGGQGHQPQHF	TGTGCCAGCGGGGGGCAGGGCCACCAGCCCCAGCATTTT
-	TRBV24-1	TRBJ1-2	TRBD1	CATRSGQGALNGYTF	TGTGCCACCAGATCGGGACAGGGGGCCCTCAATGGCTACACCTTC
-	TRBV27	TRBJ2-3	TRBD1	CASSLPGQGGSDTQYF	TGTGCCAGCAGTTTACCGGGACAGGGTGGTTCAGATACGCAGTATTTT